The 20 T cell receptor beta chains presented below share a single source sample, sequenced in a study of blood T cell repertoires in COVID-19. Assay: immunoSEQ multiplex PCR; the TCRdb copy retains only in-frame clones and omits some. The sample records fewer than 250,000 clones, about 82% being singletons. The sequenced sample was PBMCs or T cells enriched from blood (not recorded which). The receptors stem from a woman aged 45-60 years who had recovered from COVID-19.

The chain joins TRBV12-3 or TRBV12-4 to TRBJ2-7; D is uncertain. This CDR3 region has 12 residues. The V end was cut by 3 bases, the J end by 5 bases, with 8 bases between. The CDR3 region is CASSFMFHEQYF. The CDR3 bases are TGTGCCAGCAGTTTTATGTTCCACGAGCAGTACTTC.

V and J are TRBV9 and TRBJ1-2, with 8 bases lining up with TRBD1. With V trimmed by 1 base and J by 4 bases, 6 bases remained unmatched. The CDR3 spans 15 residues. Germline loops: CDR1 SGDLS, CDR2 YYNGEE. The CDR3 loop reads CASSVRTGSTYGYTF. The CDR3 bases are TGTGCCAGCAGCGTAAGGACAGGGTCAACCTATGGCTACACCTTC.

This chain links TRBV27 with TRBJ2-2, with 14 bases lining up with TRBD2. Germline assignment: CDR1 MNHEY and CDR2 SMNVEV (reference sequence). This CDR3 comprises 17 residues. Trimming removed 7 bases from V and 2 bases from J; junction bases left unmatched: 6. In nucleotides, the CDR3 is TGTGCCAGCACCTCGACTAGCGGGAGGGCCAACACCGGGGAGCTGTTTTTT. Its protein is CASTSTSGRANTGELFF.

CDR3 sequence: CAWSIGLRGTYEQYF. The CDR3 DNA is TGTGCCTGGAGTATCGGCCTCCGGGGGACCTACGAGCAGTACTTC. J is TRBJ2-7 and V is TRBV30, with D tentatively TRBD2 (6 bases). The germline V and J ends were trimmed by 2 bases and 2 bases, with 16 bases remaining between them. This CDR3 is built from 15 residues. Germline values: CDR1 GTSNPN, CDR2 SVGIG (reference sequence).

The chain joins TRBV2 to TRBJ2-1; 10 bases fit TRBD2. V shed 6 bases, J shed 7 bases, and the junction held 9 bases outside the gene matches. CDR3 size: 15 residues. Germline V gives CDR1 SNHLY, CDR2 FYNNEI. DNA for the CDR3: TGTGCCAGCAGGGGTCCTAGCGGGAGTCGGAATGAGCAGTTCTTC. Translation gives CASRGPSGSRNEQFF.

V usage is TRBV15 and J usage is TRBJ2-7; 9 nucleotides match TRBD1. This CDR3 is 13 amino acids long. V lost 5 bases to trimming and J lost 4 bases; unmatched junction nucleotides: 3. Germline values: CDR1 LNHNV, CDR2 YYDKDF (reference sequence). Here the CDR3 DNA reads TGTGCCACCAGCTACGGGACAGGGTACGAGCAGTACTTC. Its translation: CATSYGTGYEQYF.

The chain recombines TRBV6-5 with TRBJ2-1, with D hard to call. CDR1 and CDR2 from the germline V gene are MNHEY and SVGAGI. Trimming pared 5 bases from V and 9 bases from J, leaving 8 bases between. CDR3 length: 11 amino acids. CDR3 sequence reads: CASSLVLEQFF. As DNA, the CDR3 is TGTGCCAGCAGTCTTGTCCTTGAGCAGTTCTTC.

A few counts support this clone. V usage is TRBV6-2 or TRBV6-3 and J usage is TRBJ1-1; D ambiguous. Trimming removed 5 bases from V and 1 base from J, with 8 bases in between. Germline-derived CDR1 and CDR2 are MNHEY and SVGEGT. The CDR3 extends over 13 amino acids. The CDR3 nucleotides are TGTGCCAGCAGTACCATCAGGAACACTGAAGCTTTCTTT. Protein product: CASSTIRNTEAFF.

V gene TRBV27 combines with J gene TRBJ2-2; TRBD1 matches at 7 bases. CDR1 is MNHEY and CDR2 is SMNVEV in the germline V gene (reference sequence). This CDR3 comprises 17 residues. Trimming removed 0 bases from V and 6 bases from J; junction bases left unmatched: 10. CDR3 sequence reads: CASSLSWTGGLSGELFF. The CDR3 region has the DNA TGTGCCAGCAGTTTATCGTGGACAGGCGGGCTCTCCGGGGAGCTGTTTTTT.

The CDR3 DNA is TGTGCCAGTAGTTCCCAACGGGAAAACTATGGCTACACCTTC. Translation: CASSSQRENYGYTF. The V gene is TRBV19, the J gene TRBJ1-2; D remains ambiguous. Between the trimmed V and J ends, which lost 5 bases and 2 bases, there was a span of 12 bases. Germline V lookup: CDR1 LNHDA, CDR2 SQIVND (reference sequence). The length of the CDR3 is 14 residues.

The chain joins TRBV7-6 to TRBJ1-4; D is perhaps TRBD1 (6 bases). Trimming removed 6 bases from V and 3 bases from J, with 14 bases in between. This CDR3 is 15 amino acids long. Germline CDR1 and CDR2: SGHVS and FNYEAQ. The CDR3 here is CASREGQNPNEKLFF. CDR3 bases: TGTGCCAGCAGAGAAGGACAGAACCCTAATGAAAAACTGTTTTTT.

The chain carries TRBV27 and TRBJ1-3; 8 bases are a match to TRBD1. V lost 6 bases and J lost 4; bases outside the gene matches: 8. Germline values: CDR1 MNHEY, CDR2 SMNVEV (reference sequence). CDR3 length: 15 amino acids. The CDR3: CASRPGQGPGNTIYF. The CDR3 DNA reads TGTGCCAGCAGACCCGGACAGGGTCCGGGAAACACCATATATTTT.

The V call is TRBV27, the J call TRBJ2-7, with a weak D call TRBD1 (5 bases). The length of the CDR3 is 13 residues. The V gene lost 7 bases and the J gene lost 2 bases, with 12 bases spanning the gap. Germline V gene data show CDR1 as MNHEY and CDR2 as SMNVEV (reference sequence). CDR3 in DNA: TGTGCCAGCACCTGGGGCGCCGCCTACGAGCAGTACTTC. It translates to CASTWGAAYEQYF.

The genes are TRBV10-3 and TRBJ2-7; D possibly corresponds to TRBD1 (5 bases). V was clipped by 3 bases and J by 5 bases, with 8 bases between them. The germline V gene encodes CDR1 ENHRY and CDR2 SYGVKD. The CDR3 is made up of 12 amino acids. The CDR3 reads CAISDRAHEQYF. The CDR3, as DNA: TGTGCCATCAGTGACAGGGCCCACGAGCAGTACTTC.

J is TRBJ2-5 and V is TRBV19; D is unclear. The ends were cut back, 0 bases at V and 5 bases at J, with 10 bases in the middle. Germline V gene lookup returns CDR1 LNHDA and CDR2 SQIVND (reference sequence). CDR3 size: 14 residues. Here the CDR3 reads CASSIDSRPETQYF. CDR3 in DNA: TGTGCCAGTAGTATAGATTCGCGGCCTGAGACCCAGTACTTC.

The chain uses TRBV2 and TRBJ1-5, with 8 bases aligning to TRBD1. Trimming at V came to 5 bases and at J to 6 bases, leaving 9 bases not matched to a gene. The CDR3 is 15 residues long. CDR1 and CDR2 (germline): SNHLY, FYNNEI. This chain's CDR3 is CASSSDRAEVQPQHF. CDR3 in DNA: TGTGCCAGCAGTTCGGACAGGGCCGAGGTTCAGCCCCAGCATTTT.

This sequence joins TRBV3-1 (or the pseudogene TRBV3-2) and TRBJ1-3; D gene ambiguous. V gave up 0 bases and J gave up 0 bases, with 6 bases separating them. The V gene's germline CDR1 is LGHDT and CDR2 YNNKEL (reference sequence). The CDR3 runs 15 residues. Here the CDR3 reads CASSQDYSSGNTIYF. The CDR3, as DNA: TGTGCCAGCAGCCAAGACTACAGCTCTGGAAACACCATATATTTT.

This clone occurred a few times. J is TRBJ2-7 and V is TRBV28, with 10 bases aligning to TRBD1. Looked up from germline, CDR1 is MDHEN and CDR2 is SYDVKM. After removal of 1 base from V and 0 bases from J, the junction contained 3 bases not matched to a gene. The CDR3 length is 16 residues. The CDR3 region has the DNA TGTGCCAGCAGTTTATTCGGGACAGGGGACTCCTACGAGCAGTACTTC. Translated, it gives CASSLFGTGDSYEQYF.

The chain employs TRBV11-2 and TRBJ2-5; 9 bases match TRBD2. The CDR3 length is 14 residues. J lost 5 bases, V lost 5 bases, and 6 bases had no gene match. In germline, CDR1 is SGHAT, CDR2 FQNNGV. This CDR3 reads CASSRSGSEETQYF. The CDR3 bases are TGTGCCAGCAGCCGTAGCGGGAGCGAGGAGACCCAGTACTTC.

This rearrangement joins TRBV2 to TRBJ2-3, with 7 bases identical to TRBD2. This CDR3 is built from 14 residues. Trimming took 3 bases from V and 6 from J; bases not matched to a gene: 6. Germline lookup yields CDR1 SNHLY and CDR2 FYNNEI. The CDR3 bases are TGTGCCAGCAGTGAGGGTCGGGGGGTTGATACGCAGTATTTT. Its translation: CASSEGRGVDTQYF.